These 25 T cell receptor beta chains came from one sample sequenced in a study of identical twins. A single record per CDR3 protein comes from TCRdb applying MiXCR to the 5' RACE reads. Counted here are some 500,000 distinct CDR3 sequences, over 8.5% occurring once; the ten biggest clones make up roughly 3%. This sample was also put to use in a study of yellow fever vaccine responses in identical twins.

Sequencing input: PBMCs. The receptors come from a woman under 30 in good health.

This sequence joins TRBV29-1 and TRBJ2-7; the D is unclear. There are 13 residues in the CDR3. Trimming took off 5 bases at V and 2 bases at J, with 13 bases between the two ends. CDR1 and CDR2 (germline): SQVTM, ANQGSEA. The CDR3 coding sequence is TGCAGCGTTTTCACACCCGACACCTACGAGCAGTACTTC. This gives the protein CSVFTPDTYEQYF.

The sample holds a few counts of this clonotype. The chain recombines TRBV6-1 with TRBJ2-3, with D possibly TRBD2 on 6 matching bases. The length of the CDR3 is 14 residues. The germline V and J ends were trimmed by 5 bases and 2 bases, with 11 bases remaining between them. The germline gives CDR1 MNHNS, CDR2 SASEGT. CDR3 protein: CASSRGNPTDTQYF. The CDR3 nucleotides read TGTGCCAGCAGTCGGGGGAACCCCACAGATACGCAGTATTTT.

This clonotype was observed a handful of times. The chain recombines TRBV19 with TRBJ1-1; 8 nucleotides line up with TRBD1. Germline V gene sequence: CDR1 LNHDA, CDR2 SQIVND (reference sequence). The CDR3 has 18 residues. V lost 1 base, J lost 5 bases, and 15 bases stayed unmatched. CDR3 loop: CASSIARSPHRGRTEAFF. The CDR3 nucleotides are TGTGCCAGTAGTATAGCCCGGAGCCCTCACAGGGGGAGGACTGAAGCTTTCTTT.

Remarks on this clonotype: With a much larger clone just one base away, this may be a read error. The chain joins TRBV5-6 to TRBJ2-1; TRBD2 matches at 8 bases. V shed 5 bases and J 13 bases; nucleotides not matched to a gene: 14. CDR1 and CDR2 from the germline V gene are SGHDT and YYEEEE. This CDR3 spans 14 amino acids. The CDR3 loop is CASRTATPGLGQFF. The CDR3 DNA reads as TGTGCCAGCAGGACTGCCACACCGGGACTAGGCCAGTTCTTC.

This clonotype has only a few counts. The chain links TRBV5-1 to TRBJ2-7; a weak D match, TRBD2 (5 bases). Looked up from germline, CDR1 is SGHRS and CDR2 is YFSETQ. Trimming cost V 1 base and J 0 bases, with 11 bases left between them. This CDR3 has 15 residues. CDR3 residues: CASSLRAESSYEQYF. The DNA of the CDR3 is TGCGCCAGCAGCTTGCGAGCGGAGAGCTCCTACGAGCAGTACTTC. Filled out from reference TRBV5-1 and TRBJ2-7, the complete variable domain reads KAGVTQTPRYLIKTRGQQVTLSCSPISGHRSVSWYQQTPGQGLQFLFEYFSETQRNKGNFPGRFSGRQFSNSRSEMNVSTLELGDSALYLCASSLRAESSYEQYFGPGTRLTVT.

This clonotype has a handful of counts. Written as DNA, the CDR3 is TGTGCCAGCAGCCCCGGACTCCTTATCTCCTACAATGAGCAGTTCTTC. Its translation is CASSPGLLISYNEQFF. V usage is TRBV7-9 and J usage is TRBJ2-1; D is possibly TRBD2 (5 bases). V shed 5 bases and J shed 0 bases, with 14 bases lying between them. Per germline, CDR1 SEHNR and CDR2 FQNEAQ (reference sequence). This CDR3 has 16 amino acids.

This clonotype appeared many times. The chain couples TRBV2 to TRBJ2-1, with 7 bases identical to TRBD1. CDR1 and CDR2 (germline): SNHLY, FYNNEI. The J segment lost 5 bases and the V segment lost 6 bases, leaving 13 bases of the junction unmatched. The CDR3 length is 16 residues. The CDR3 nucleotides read TGTGCCAGCAGGCCACACCACAGGGGCCGTAACAATGAGCAGTTCTTC. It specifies CASRPHHRGRNNEQFF.

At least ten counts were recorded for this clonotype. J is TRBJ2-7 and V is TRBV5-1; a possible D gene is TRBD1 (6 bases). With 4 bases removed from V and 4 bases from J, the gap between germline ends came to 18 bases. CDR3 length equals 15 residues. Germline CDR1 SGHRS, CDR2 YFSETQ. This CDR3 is CASSPETGNFYEQYF. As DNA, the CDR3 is TGCGCCAGCAGCCCCGAAACAGGGAACTTTTACGAGCAGTACTTC.

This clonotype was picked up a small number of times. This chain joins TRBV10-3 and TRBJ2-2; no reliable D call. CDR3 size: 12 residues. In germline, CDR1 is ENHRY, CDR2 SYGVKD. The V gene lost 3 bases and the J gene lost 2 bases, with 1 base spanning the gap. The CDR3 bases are TGTGCCATCAGTGAAAACACCGGGGAGCTGTTTTTT. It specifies CAISENTGELFF.

The CDR3 DNA sequence: TGCGCCAGCAGTCAGAGGTGGGGTTCGGGTGAGCAGTTCTTC. This encodes CASSQRWGSGEQFF. The V gene is TRBV23-1, the J gene TRBJ2-1; unclear D gene. TRBV23-1 is labeled an ORF, and its function is uncertain. The CDR3 contains 14 residues. V lost 3 bases and J 9 bases, leaving 15 bases between the germline ends.

CDR3 amino acids: CASSPGGAGETQYF. The CDR3 nucleotides read TGTGCCAGCAGCCCTGGGGGGGCTGGAGAGACCCAGTACTTC. The chain is built from TRBV25-1 and TRBJ2-5, with D possibly matching TRBD2 (7 bases). V lost 6 bases and J 4 bases, leaving 15 bases between the germline ends. The CDR3 spans 14 residues. Germline values: CDR1 MGHDK, CDR2 SYGVNS.

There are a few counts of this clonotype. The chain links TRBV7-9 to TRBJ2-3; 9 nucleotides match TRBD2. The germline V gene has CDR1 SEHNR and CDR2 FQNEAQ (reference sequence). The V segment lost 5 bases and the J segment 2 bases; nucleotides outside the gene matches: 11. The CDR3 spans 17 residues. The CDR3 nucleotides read TGTGCCAGCAGCCCAGCGGGGGGCACAACCCCCACAGATACGCAGTATTTT. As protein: CASSPAGGTTPTDTQYF.

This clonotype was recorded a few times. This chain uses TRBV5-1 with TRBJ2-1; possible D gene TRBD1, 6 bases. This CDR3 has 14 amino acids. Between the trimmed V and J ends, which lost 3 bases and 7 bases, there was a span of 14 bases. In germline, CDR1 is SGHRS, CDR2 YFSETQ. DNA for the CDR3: TGCGCCAGCAGCTCCAGAGCCAGGGGTAATGAGCAGTTCTTC. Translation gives CASSSRARGNEQFF. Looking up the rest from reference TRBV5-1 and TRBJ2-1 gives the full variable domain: KAGVTQTPRYLIKTRGQQVTLSCSPISGHRSVSWYQQTPGQGLQFLFEYFSETQRNKGNFPGRFSGRQFSNSRSEMNVSTLELGDSALYLCASSSRARGNEQFFGPGTRLTVL.

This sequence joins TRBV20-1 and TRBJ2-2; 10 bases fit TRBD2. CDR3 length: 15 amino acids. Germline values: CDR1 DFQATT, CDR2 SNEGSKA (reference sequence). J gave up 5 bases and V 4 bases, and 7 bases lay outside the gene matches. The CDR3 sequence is CSAISSGRSTGELFF. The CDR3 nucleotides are TGCAGTGCTATCTCTAGCGGGAGATCTACCGGGGAGCTGTTTTTT.

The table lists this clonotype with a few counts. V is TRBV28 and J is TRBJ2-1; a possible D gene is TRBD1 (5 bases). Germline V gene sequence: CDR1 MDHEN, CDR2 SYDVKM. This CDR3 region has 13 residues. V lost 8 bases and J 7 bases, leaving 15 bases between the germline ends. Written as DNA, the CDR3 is TGTGCCAGCGCTAGGCAGGGCCGGAATGAGCAGTTCTTC. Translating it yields CASARQGRNEQFF.

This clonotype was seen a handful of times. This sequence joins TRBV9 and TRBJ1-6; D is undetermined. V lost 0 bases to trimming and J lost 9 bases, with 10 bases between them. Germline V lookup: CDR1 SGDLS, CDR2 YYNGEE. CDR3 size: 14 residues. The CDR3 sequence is CASSVEGGISPLHF. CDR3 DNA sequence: TGTGCCAGCAGCGTAGAGGGCGGCATTTCACCCCTCCACTTT.

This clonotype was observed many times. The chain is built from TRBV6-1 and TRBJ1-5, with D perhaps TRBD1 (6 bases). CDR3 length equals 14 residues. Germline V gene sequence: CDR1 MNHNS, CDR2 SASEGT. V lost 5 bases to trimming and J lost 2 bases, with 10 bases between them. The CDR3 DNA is TGTGCCAGCAGTCCAGGGGATGGCAATCAGCCCCAGCATTTT. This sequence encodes CASSPGDGNQPQHF.

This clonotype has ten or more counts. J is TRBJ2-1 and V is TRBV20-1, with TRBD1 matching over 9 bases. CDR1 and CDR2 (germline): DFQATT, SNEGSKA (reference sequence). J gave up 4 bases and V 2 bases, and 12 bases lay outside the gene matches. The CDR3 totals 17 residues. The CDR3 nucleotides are TGCAGTGCTAGAAAACAGGGGGCGGGAGACTGGTACAATGAGCAGTTCTTC. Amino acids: CSARKQGAGDWYNEQFF.

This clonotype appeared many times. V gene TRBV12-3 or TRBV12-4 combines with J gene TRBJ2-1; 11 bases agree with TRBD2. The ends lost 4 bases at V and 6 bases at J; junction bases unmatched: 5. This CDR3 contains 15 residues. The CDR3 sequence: CASSSSLAGVNEQFF. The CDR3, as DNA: TGTGCCAGCAGTTCCTCACTAGCGGGGGTCAATGAGCAGTTCTTC.

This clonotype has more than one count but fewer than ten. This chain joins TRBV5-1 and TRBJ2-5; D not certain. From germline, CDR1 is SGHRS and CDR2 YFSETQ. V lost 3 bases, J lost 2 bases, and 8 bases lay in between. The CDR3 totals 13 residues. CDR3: CASSSDGQETQYF. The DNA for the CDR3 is TGCGCCAGCAGCTCGGACGGACAAGAGACCCAGTACTTC.

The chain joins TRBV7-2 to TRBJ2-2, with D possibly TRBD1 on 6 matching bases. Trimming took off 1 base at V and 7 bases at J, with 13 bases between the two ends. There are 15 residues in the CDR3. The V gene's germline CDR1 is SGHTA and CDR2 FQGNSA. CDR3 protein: CASSLGQGTGGELFF. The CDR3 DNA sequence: TGTGCCAGCAGCTTAGGGCAGGGGACCGGCGGGGAGCTGTTTTTT.

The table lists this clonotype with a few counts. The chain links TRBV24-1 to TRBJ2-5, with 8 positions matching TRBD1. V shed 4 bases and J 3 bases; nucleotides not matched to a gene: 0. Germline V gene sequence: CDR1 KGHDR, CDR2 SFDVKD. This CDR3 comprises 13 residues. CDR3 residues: CATSEDREETQYF. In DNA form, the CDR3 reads TGTGCCACCAGTGAGGACAGGGAAGAGACCCAGTACTTC.

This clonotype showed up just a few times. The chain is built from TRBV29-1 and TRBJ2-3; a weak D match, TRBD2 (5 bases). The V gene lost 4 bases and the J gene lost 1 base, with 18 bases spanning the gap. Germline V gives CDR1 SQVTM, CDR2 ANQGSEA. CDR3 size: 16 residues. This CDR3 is CSVAKAEARGTDTQYF. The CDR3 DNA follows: TGCAGCGTTGCGAAGGCGGAGGCTAGAGGCACAGATACGCAGTATTTT.

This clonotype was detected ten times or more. The CDR3 loop reads CASTPAGHSYEQYF. CDR3 bases: TGCGCCAGCACTCCAGCGGGCCACTCCTACGAGCAGTACTTC. This chain connects TRBV5-1 to TRBJ2-7, with a possible D match to TRBD2 (6 bases). The CDR3 has 14 amino acids. Trimming removed 6 bases at V and 0 bases at J, with 13 bases between. Germline V gene data show CDR1 as SGHRS and CDR2 as YFSETQ.

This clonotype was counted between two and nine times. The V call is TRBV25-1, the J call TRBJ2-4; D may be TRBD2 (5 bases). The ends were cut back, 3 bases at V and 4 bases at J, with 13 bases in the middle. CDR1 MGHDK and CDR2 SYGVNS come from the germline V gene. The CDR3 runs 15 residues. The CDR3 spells CASSDSVVSKNIQYF. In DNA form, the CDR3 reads TGTGCCAGCAGTGATAGCGTTGTATCTAAAAACATTCAGTACTTC.